This TCR beta chain was profiled in a study of technical replicates of blood from a few donors. The CDR3 is 15 amino acids. Germline V gene lookup returns CDR1 SNHLY and CDR2 FYNNEI. Trimming took 4 bases from V and 1 from J, leaving 13 bases between them. TCRdb keeps only in-frame clones here, not all; method: immunoSEQ multiplex PCR. The table lists 9,500 to 15,000 clones, 93% of them singletons. The sequencing input was PBMCs. The source of this sequence is a human donor in good health. This chain joins TRBV2 and TRBJ1-1, with no clear D. This CDR3 is CASSGREASNTEAFF. The CDR3 nucleotides are TGTGCCAGCAGTGGCCGAGAGGCCTCGAACACTGAAGCTTTCTTT.